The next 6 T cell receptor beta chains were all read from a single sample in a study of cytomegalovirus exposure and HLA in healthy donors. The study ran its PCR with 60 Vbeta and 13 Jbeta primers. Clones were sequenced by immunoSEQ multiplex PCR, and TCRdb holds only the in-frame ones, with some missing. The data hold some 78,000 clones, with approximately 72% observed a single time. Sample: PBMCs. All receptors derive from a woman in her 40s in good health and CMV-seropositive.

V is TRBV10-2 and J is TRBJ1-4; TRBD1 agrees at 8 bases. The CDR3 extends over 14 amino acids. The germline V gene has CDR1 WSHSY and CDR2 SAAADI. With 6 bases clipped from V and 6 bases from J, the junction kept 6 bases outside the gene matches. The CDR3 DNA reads TGCGCCAGCAGGGTAGACAGGGGTGATGAAAAACTGTTTTTT. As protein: CASRVDRGDEKLFF.

CDR3 bases: TGTGCCTGGACCCTAAAAGGACCAAGGGGTATTGGCTACACCTTC. Protein: CAWTLKGPRGIGYTF. V is TRBV30 and J is TRBJ1-2; weak D call: TRBD1 (5 bases). CDR1 GTSNPN and CDR2 SVGIG come from the germline V gene (reference sequence). The V end lost 4 bases, the J end lost 7 bases, and 22 bases lay between the germline ends. CDR3 length: 15 residues. The whole variable domain, filled in from reference TRBV30 and TRBJ1-2, reads SQTIHQWPATLVQPVGSPLSLECTVEGTSNPNLYWYRQAAGRGLQLLFYSVGIGQISSEVPQNLSASRPQDRQFILSSKKLLLSDSGFYLCAWTLKGPRGIGYTFGSGTRLTVV.

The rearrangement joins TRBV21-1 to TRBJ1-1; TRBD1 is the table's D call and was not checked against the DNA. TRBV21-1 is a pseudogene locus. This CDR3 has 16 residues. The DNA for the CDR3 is TGTGCCAGCAGCAAAGAATTTGGACAGGGTAAGGCTGAAGCTTTCTTT. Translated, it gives CASSKEFGQGKAEAFF.

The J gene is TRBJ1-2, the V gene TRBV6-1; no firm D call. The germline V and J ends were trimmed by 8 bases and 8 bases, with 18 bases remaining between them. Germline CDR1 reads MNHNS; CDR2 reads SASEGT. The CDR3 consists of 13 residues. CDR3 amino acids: CASWSGTPGGYTF. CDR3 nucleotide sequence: TGTGCCAGCTGGTCCGGTACCCCAGGCGGCTACACCTTC.

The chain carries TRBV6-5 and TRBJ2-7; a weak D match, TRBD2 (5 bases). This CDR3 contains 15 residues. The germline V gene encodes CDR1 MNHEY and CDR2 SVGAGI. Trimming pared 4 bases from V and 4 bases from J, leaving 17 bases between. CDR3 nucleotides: TGTGCCAGCAGTTTTCAGACCGGGGTAGGGTACGAGCAGTACTTC. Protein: CASSFQTGVGYEQYF.

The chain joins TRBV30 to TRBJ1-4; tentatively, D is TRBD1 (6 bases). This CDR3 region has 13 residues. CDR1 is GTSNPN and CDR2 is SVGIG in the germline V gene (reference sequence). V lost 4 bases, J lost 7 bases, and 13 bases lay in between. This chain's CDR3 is CAWNFGGVEKLFF. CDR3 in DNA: TGTGCCTGGAATTTTGGGGGCGTTGAAAAACTGTTTTTT.